One sample yielded the 24 T cell receptor beta chains listed below, sequenced in a study of blood T cell repertoires in COVID-19. The table came from immunoSEQ multiplex PCR; TCRdb's copy has only in-frame clones and leaves some out. Of over 200,000 clones in the sample, 80% to 90% were seen once. Input material: peripheral blood. These TCRs come from a man under 40 with COVID-19, enrolled during active disease.

The chain uses TRBV21-1 and TRBJ1-6. TRBV21-1 is deemed a pseudogene. The CDR3 has 16 amino acids. CDR3 amino acids: CASTKRGRAYNSPLHF. CDR3 DNA: TGTGCCAGCACCAAAAGGGGGAGGGCCTATAATTCACCCCTCCACTTT.

The CDR3 nucleotides are TGCGCCAGCAGTGAAGCGGGAGTCTACGAGCAGTACTTC. Protein sequence: CASSEAGVYEQYF. The chain uses TRBV5-1 and TRBJ2-7; 8 nucleotides agree with TRBD2. After removal of 5 bases from V and 3 bases from J, the junction contained 4 bases not matched to a gene. CDR3 length: 13 amino acids. Per germline, CDR1 SGHRS and CDR2 YFSETQ.

This clone was counted once. The rearrangement uses TRBV18 and TRBJ1-5; 7 bases map to TRBD1. V shed 4 bases, J shed 4 bases, and the junction held 7 bases outside the gene matches. Per germline, CDR1 KGHSH and CDR2 LQKENI. This CDR3 is 15 amino acids long. DNA of the CDR3: TGTGCCAGCTCACTCGGACAGGTGGATAATCAGCCCCAGCATTTT. It is translated as CASSLGQVDNQPQHF. The variable domain in full, completed from reference TRBV18 and TRBJ1-5, reads NAGVMQNPRHLVRRRGQEARLRCSPMKGHSHVYWYRQLPEEGLKFMVYLQKENIIDESGMPKERFSAEFPKEGPSILRIQQVVRGDSAAYFCASSLGQVDNQPQHFGDGTRLSIL.

V and J are TRBV10-2 and TRBJ1-2; D uncertain. CDR3 size: 14 residues. Germline CDR1 is WSHSY and CDR2 is SAAADI. Trimming pared 4 bases from V and 1 base from J, leaving 10 bases between. The CDR3 sequence: CASSGADINYGYTF. In DNA, the CDR3 is TGCGCCAGCAGTGGGGCCGATATTAACTATGGCTACACCTTC.

The CDR3 sequence is CASSLVSEGGYTF. CDR3 in DNA: TGTGCCAGCAGCTTAGTTAGCGAGGGAGGCTACACCTTC. The chain has TRBV7-9 and TRBJ1-2, with no clear D. Deletions cut 1 base from V and 8 bases from J, with 11 bases between. Germline V gene data show CDR1 as SEHNR and CDR2 as FQNEAQ (reference sequence). CDR3 size: 13 residues.

V usage is TRBV10-2 and J usage is TRBJ1-4; 9 bases match TRBD1. The CDR3 totals 15 residues. The germline CDR1 and CDR2 sequences are WSHSY and SAAADI. With 3 bases clipped from V and 7 bases from J, the junction kept 6 bases outside the gene matches. The CDR3 spells CASSDSDRGAEKLFF. The CDR3 DNA reads TGCGCCAGCAGTGATTCTGACAGGGGGGCTGAAAAACTGTTTTTT.

The rearrangement joins TRBV15 to TRBJ1-1, with D hard to call. The ends were cut back, 5 bases at V and 0 bases at J, with 7 bases in the middle. The V gene's germline CDR1 is LNHNV and CDR2 YYDKDF (reference sequence). The CDR3 contains 13 residues. Here the CDR3 reads CATSEGMNTEAFF. The CDR3 coding sequence is TGTGCCACCAGCGAGGGTATGAACACTGAAGCTTTCTTT.

This CDR3 reads CASSFNRGRGEAFF. The CDR3 coding sequence is TGTGCCAGCAGTTTCAACAGGGGGCGAGGGGAAGCTTTCTTT. The rearrangement uses TRBV6-5 and TRBJ1-1; 9 bases line up with TRBD1. Germline values: CDR1 MNHEY, CDR2 SVGAGI. The CDR3 totals 14 residues. J lost 8 bases, V lost 4 bases, and 8 bases had no gene match.

The chain links TRBV18 to TRBJ1-3; TRBD1 might be the D (6 bases). The CDR3 has 17 amino acids. Trimming shortened V by 5 bases and J by 4 bases, and 21 bases separated the two germline ends. The germline gives CDR1 KGHSH, CDR2 LQKENI. CDR3 DNA sequence: TGTGCCAGCTCAAATGTAGTGGGGGCTCTTTCCGGAAACACCATATATTTT. Its protein is CASSNVVGALSGNTIYF.

The chain uses TRBV4-3 and TRBJ2-3, with a tentative D call TRBD2 (6 bases). This CDR3 is 14 amino acids long. The V end lost 1 base, the J end lost 4 bases, and 9 bases lay between the germline ends. Per germline, CDR1 LGHNA and CDR2 YSLEER. In DNA, the CDR3 is TGCGCCAGCAGCCAAGTTACTAGCCCAGATACGCAGTATTTT. It encodes CASSQVTSPDTQYF.

The chain recombines TRBV7-2 with TRBJ1-2, with D possibly matching TRBD1 (5 bases). V was pared by 7 bases and J by 5 bases, with 17 bases between. This CDR3 spans 14 amino acids. Germline values: CDR1 SGHTA, CDR2 FQGNSA. The CDR3, as DNA: TGTGCCAGCACCACCAGTGGGGCAGTTTATGGCTACACCTTC. Its protein product is CASTTSGAVYGYTF. The whole variable domain, filled in from reference TRBV7-2 and TRBJ1-2, reads GAGVSQSPSNKVTEKGKDVELRCDPISGHTALYWYRQSLGQGLEFLIYFQGNSAPDKSGLPSDRFSAERTGGSVSTLTIQRTQQEDSAVYLCASTTSGAVYGYTFGSGTRLTVV.

The rearrangement uses TRBV9 and TRBJ2-7; a possible D gene is TRBD1 (6 bases). The CDR3 spans 14 residues. The V gene lost 0 bases and the J gene lost 4 bases, with 11 bases spanning the gap. CDR1 and CDR2 (germline): SGDLS, YYNGEE. The CDR3 sequence is CASSVGQVGYEQYF. The CDR3 DNA reads TGTGCCAGCAGCGTAGGACAGGTGGGGTACGAGCAGTACTTC.

V usage is TRBV19 and J usage is TRBJ2-5; D unresolved. This CDR3 comprises 14 residues. Germline V gene sequence: CDR1 LNHDA, CDR2 SQIVND (reference sequence). The V and J ends lost 2 bases and 4 bases respectively, with 11 bases between them. This CDR3 is CASSIRSHRETQYF. CDR3 nucleotide sequence: TGTGCCAGTAGTATACGGAGTCACCGAGAGACCCAGTACTTC.

This chain uses TRBV30 with TRBJ1-4, with D maybe TRBD1 (5 bases). Germline V gene sequence: CDR1 GTSNPN, CDR2 SVGIG (reference sequence). This CDR3 comprises 15 residues. The V end lost 0 bases, the J end lost 5 bases, and 13 bases lay between the germline ends. The CDR3 loop reads CAWSVSRTLNEKLFF. The CDR3 nucleotides read TGTGCCTGGAGTGTATCGAGGACATTGAATGAAAAACTGTTTTTT.

The chain has TRBV7-3 and TRBJ2-3; TRBD2 might be the D (6 bases). CDR3 length: 15 amino acids. Trimming took 5 bases from V and 3 from J, leaving 15 bases between them. Germline CDR1 is SGHTA and CDR2 is FQGTGA. The CDR3 here is CASSPIPGATDTQYF. CDR3 coding DNA: TGTGCCAGCAGCCCAATCCCGGGAGCTACAGATACGCAGTATTTT. Full variable domain (rest looked up from reference TRBV7-3 and TRBJ2-3): GAGVSQTPSNKVTEKGKYVELRCDPISGHTALYWYRQSLGQGPEFLIYFQGTGAADDSGLPNDRFFAVRPEGSVSTLKIQRTERGDSAVYLCASSPIPGATDTQYFGPGTRLTVL.

This rearrangement joins TRBV6-5 to TRBJ1-2; D remains unclear. CDR1 MNHEY and CDR2 SVGAGI come from the germline V gene. V was trimmed by 0 bases and J by 7 bases, leaving 9 bases between them. The CDR3 has 13 residues. The CDR3 here is CASSYSYDTGYTF. In nucleotides, the CDR3 is TGTGCCAGCAGTTACTCCTATGACACTGGCTACACCTTC.

The genes are TRBV11-3 and TRBJ2-7; D remains unclear. The V and J ends lost 2 bases and 3 bases respectively, with 8 bases between them. Germline CDR1 and CDR2: SGHNT and YENEEA. This CDR3 is built from 13 residues. The CDR3 nucleotides read TGTGCCAGCAGCTTAATCCCCGGCTACGAGCAGTACTTC. Amino acids: CASSLIPGYEQYF.

The chain uses TRBV19 and TRBJ1-2; TRBD1 agrees at 10 bases. The CDR3 consists of 16 residues. Trimming took 7 bases from V and 5 from J; bases not matched to a gene: 13. Germline V gene data show CDR1 as LNHDA and CDR2 as SQIVND (reference sequence). The CDR3 sequence is CASTLYPGQGPYGYTF. Here the CDR3 DNA reads TGTGCCAGTACCCTTTACCCGGGACAGGGGCCATATGGCTACACCTTC.

On this clone itself: The junction and the germline gene differ at one end; a read error may be behind it. CDR3 nucleotide sequence: TGTGCCAGCAGGGAAGGACTAGCCATGCTCTACGAGCAGTACTTC. This codes for CASREGLAMLYEQYF. This chain uses TRBV2 with TRBJ2-7; 8 nucleotides align to TRBD2. This CDR3 is 15 amino acids long. The V gene's germline CDR1 is SNHLY and CDR2 FYNNEI.

This clone showed up just once. The CDR3 nucleotides are TGTGCCAGCAGCTTACAGGGTCTCACTGGGGCCAACGTCCTGACTTTC. Translation: CASSLQGLTGANVLTF. The chain employs TRBV7-6 and TRBJ2-6; a weak D match, TRBD1 (5 bases). Germline CDR1 reads SGHVS; CDR2 reads FNYEAQ. The CDR3 is 16 amino acids. The V gene lost 2 bases and the J gene lost 2 bases, with 10 bases spanning the gap.

The chain couples TRBV10-3 to TRBJ1-1; 7 bases are shared with TRBD1. Germline V gene lookup returns CDR1 ENHRY and CDR2 SYGVKD. CDR3 length equals 14 residues. After removal of 7 bases from V and 3 bases from J, the junction contained 8 bases not matched to a gene. The CDR3 region is CAINGATGDTEAFF. For the CDR3, the DNA is TGTGCCATCAATGGGGCTACAGGGGACACTGAAGCTTTCTTT.

V and J are TRBV30 and TRBJ1-6, with D maybe TRBD1 (5 bases). This CDR3 spans 13 amino acids. Germline V gene lookup returns CDR1 GTSNPN and CDR2 SVGIG (reference sequence). In DNA, the CDR3 is TGTGCTTACACAGGAGCCTATAATTCACCCCTCCACTTT. This translates into CAYTGAYNSPLHF.

The chain has TRBV7-2 and TRBJ2-7; D is possibly TRBD2 (6 bases). V gave up 5 bases and J gave up 2 bases, with 16 bases separating them. This CDR3 contains 15 residues. Germline V CDR1 and CDR2: SGHTA, FQGNSA. The CDR3 reads CASSTGGLVTYEQYF. The CDR3 DNA follows: TGTGCCAGCAGCACCGGGGGTCTGGTAACCTACGAGCAGTACTTC.

This chain uses TRBV5-1 with TRBJ2-2; D gene ambiguous. Trimming removed 0 bases from V and 4 bases from J, with 7 bases in between. Germline CDR1 and CDR2: SGHRS and YFSETQ. This CDR3 region has 14 residues. The CDR3 DNA sequence: TGCGCCAGCAGCTTGGGTGGCAGCACCGGGGAGCTGTTTTTT. It is translated as CASSLGGSTGELFF.